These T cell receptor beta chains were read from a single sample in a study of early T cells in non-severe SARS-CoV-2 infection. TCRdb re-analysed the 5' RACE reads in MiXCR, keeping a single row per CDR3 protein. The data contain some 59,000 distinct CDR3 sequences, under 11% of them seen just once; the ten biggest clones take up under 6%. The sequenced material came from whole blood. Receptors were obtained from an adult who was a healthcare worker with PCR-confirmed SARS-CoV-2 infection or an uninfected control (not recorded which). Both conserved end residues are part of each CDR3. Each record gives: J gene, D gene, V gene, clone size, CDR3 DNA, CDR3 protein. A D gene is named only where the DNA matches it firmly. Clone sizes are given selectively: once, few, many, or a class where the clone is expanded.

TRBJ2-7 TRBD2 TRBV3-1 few TGTGCCAGCAGACCCACTAGCGGGGTCTACGAGCAGTACTTC CASRPTSGVYEQYF
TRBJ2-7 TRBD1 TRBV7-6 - TGTGCCAGCAGCTTAACCTCCGGGACAGGGCGCCACGAGCAGTACTTC CASSLTSGTGRHEQYF
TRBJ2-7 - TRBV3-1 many TGTGCCAGCAGCCATGGAAATTACGAGCAGTACTTC CASSHGNYEQYF
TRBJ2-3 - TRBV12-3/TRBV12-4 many TGTGCCACCGCCGCGGGTAGCAGGGATACGCAGTATTTT CATAAGSRDTQYF
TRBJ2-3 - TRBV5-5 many TGTGCCAGCCGGCGGGATCCCCGGGGAGATACGCAGTATTTT CASRRDPRGDTQYF
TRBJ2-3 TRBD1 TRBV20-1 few TGCAGTGCGATCGGGTCTGGGGACAGGGGCACAGATACGCAGTATTTT CSAIGSGDRGTDTQYF
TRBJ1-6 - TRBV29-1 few TGCAGCGTTGGTGCAGGCAATAATTCACCCCTCCACTTT CSVGAGNNSPLHF
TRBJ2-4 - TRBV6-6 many TGTGCCAGCCACCCGGCCCGAGGGGGTTTGAACATTCAGTACTTC CASHPARGGLNIQYF
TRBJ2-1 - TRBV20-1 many TGCAGTGCTAGATATCGGGGTTACAATGAGCAGTTCTTC CSARYRGYNEQFF
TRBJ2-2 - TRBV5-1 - TGCGCCAGCAGCTCCAGCGCACATTCGGGCACCGGGGAGCTGTTTTTT CASSSSAHSGTGELFF
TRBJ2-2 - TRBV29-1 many TGCAGCGCCCTGGGGGCGGGAGTGGTCGGGGAGCTGTTTTTT CSALGAGVVGELFF
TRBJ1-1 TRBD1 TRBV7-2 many TGTGCCAGCAGCAGGGACAGGGCAGGCACTGAAGCTTTCTTT CASSRDRAGTEAFF
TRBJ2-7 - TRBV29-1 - TGCAGCGTTGAAGGTTCGCCTTACGAGCAGTACTTC CSVEGSPYEQYF
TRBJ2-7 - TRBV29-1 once TGCAGCGTTGAAGTGGAAGAACCCTACGAGCAGTACTTC CSVEVEEPYEQYF
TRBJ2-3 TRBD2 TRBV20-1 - TGCAGTGCTAGTGAGACTAGCGGGAGGTCAGATACGCAGTATTTT CSASETSGRSDTQYF
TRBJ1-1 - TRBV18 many TGTGCCAGCTCACCTGTTTCGGCTAGGGATCTAATGAACACTGAAGCTTTCTTT CASSPVSARDLMNTEAFF
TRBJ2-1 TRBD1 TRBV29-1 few TGCAGCGGAAAGGACAGGGGGCGAATTGGTGAGCAGTTCTTC CSGKDRGRIGEQFF
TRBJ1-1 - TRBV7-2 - TGTGCCAGCAGCTTATTGGTGAACACTGAAGCTTTCTTT CASSLLVNTEAFF
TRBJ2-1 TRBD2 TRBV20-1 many TGCAGTGCTCTCGGGGCTAGCGGCATACCCTCCTACAATGAGCAGTTCTTC CSALGASGIPSYNEQFF
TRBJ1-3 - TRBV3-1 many TGTGCCAGCAGCCTTTCGACAGTCGTGCCCGGAAACACCATATATTTT CASSLSTVVPGNTIYF
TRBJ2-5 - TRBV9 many TGTGCCAGCAGCGTAGAGTTCGGTGGAGAGACCCAGTACTTC CASSVEFGGETQYF
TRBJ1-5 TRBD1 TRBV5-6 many TGTGCCAGCAGCCTGGGACAGTCGGACCATCAGCCCCAGCATTTT CASSLGQSDHQPQHF
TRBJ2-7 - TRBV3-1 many TGTGCCAGCAGCCTGTTCGGCTCCTACGAGCAGTACTTC CASSLFGSYEQYF
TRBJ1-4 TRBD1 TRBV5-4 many TGTGCCAGCAGCTTGAACAGGGGAGATGAAAAACTGTTTTTT CASSLNRGDEKLFF